The clone carrying this TCR beta chain was recorded at least ten times. As yet, its antigen is unknown. This record belongs to a study of T cells in Graves' hyperthyroidism and ophthalmopathy. Study-level results: The model anticipated ophthalmopathy a median around six months pre-onset.

Those patients with uncontrolled infection, other autoimmune disease, pregnancy or lactation were excluded. Diagnosis rested on symptoms, serum thyroxine and TRAb, thyroid ultrasound, and orbital computed tomography. The CDR3 is 13 residues long. The V and J ends lost 7 bases and 4 bases respectively, with 13 bases between them. The source material, RNA transcripts, was used to amplify TCR beta CDR3 regions. HTBI primers were the set used in a first-round RT-PCR of the TCR CDR3. TCRdb ran MiXCR on the multiplex PCR reads and lists one entry per CDR3 protein. The top ten hold around 7% of the sample, which has about 400,000 distinct CDR3 sequences, about 15% seen once.

Sequencing input: blood. The rearrangement joins TRBV12-3 or TRBV12-4 to TRBJ1-2; D possibly corresponds to TRBD1 (5 bases). The clonotype comes from a woman aged 18 to 35 with Graves' hyperthyroidism. The CDR3 region has the DNA TGTGCCAGCACCTGGGGACGGATCTATGGCTACACCTTC. It yields the protein CASTWGRIYGYTF.